Listed here are 7 T cell receptor beta chains from one sample, sequenced in a study of regulatory and conventional T cells in RAG deficiency. The sorted conventional CD4+ T cells were CD25-low and CD127-high, with genomic DNA sequenced. Method: immunoSEQ multiplex PCR; TCRdb's copy keeps in-frame clones and lacks some. Among approximately 46,000 clones listed, 85% to 90% were seen once. The sample was also linked to a second study, of regulatory T cells. From that second work: Amplification used 52 TRBV primers and 13 TRBJ primers.

The specimen was CD4+ effector T cells sorted from blood. These TCRs come from a human donor in good health.

The V and J genes are TRBV9 and TRBJ2-2; 7 bases agree with TRBD2. V dropped 0 bases and J dropped 5; count of bases not matched to a gene: 7. The CDR3 has 16 amino acids. From germline, CDR1 is SGDLS and CDR2 YYNGEE. CDR3 sequence reads: CASSVDGGGLTGELFF. The CDR3 nucleotides are TGTGCCAGCAGCGTAGATGGCGGGGGACTGACCGGGGAGCTGTTTTTT.

This chain uses TRBV2 with TRBJ1-1; 7 positions agree with TRBD1. The CDR3 loop spans 13 amino acids. Germline V gene sequence: CDR1 SNHLY, CDR2 FYNNEI. The trim removed 7 bases at V and 3 bases at J, leaving 5 bases unmatched. CDR3 nucleotide sequence: TGTGCCAGCAACCGGGACAGAGACACTGAAGCTTTCTTT. Translating gives CASNRDRDTEAFF.

J is TRBJ1-4 and V is TRBV6-6; 8 bases are a match to TRBD1. Germline CDR1 and CDR2: MNHNY and SVGAGI (reference sequence). V shed 5 bases, J shed 4 bases, and the junction held 6 bases outside the gene matches. The CDR3 covers 15 residues. The DNA for the CDR3 is TGTGCCAGCAGTCTGACAGGGGAAGTTAATGAAAAACTGTTTTTT. The encoded protein is CASSLTGEVNEKLFF.

V usage is TRBV6-5 and J usage is TRBJ1-1; D possibly corresponds to TRBD1 (5 bases). Germline CDR1 and CDR2: MNHEY and SVGAGI. This CDR3 comprises 16 residues. Between the trimmed V and J ends, which lost 1 base and 0 bases, there was a span of 12 bases. CDR3: CASSYYSGTMNTEAFF. Written as DNA, the CDR3 is TGTGCCAGCAGTTACTACTCCGGGACCATGAACACTGAAGCTTTCTTT.

This clone was detected a few times. The rearrangement links TRBV19 to TRBJ1-5; TRBD1 agrees at 8 bases. This CDR3 comprises 13 residues. CDR1 LNHDA and CDR2 SQIVND come from the germline V gene (reference sequence). J lost 6 bases, V lost 2 bases, and 0 bases had no gene match. Here the CDR3 DNA reads TGTGCCAGTAGTATACAGGGGGCTCAGCCCCAGCATTTT. It is translated as CASSIQGAQPQHF.

The V and J genes are TRBV2 and TRBJ2-7, with TRBD2 matching over 7 bases. This CDR3 region has 13 residues. The V gene's germline CDR1 is SNHLY and CDR2 FYNNEI. Unmatched junction bases numbered 7, after V lost 5 bases and J lost 6 bases. The CDR3 region is CASSTTGGTEQYF. CDR3 DNA: TGTGCCAGCAGTACCACGGGGGGAACCGAGCAGTACTTC.

The rearrangement joins TRBV19 to TRBJ1-5; D is perhaps TRBD1 (5 bases). The CDR3 has 19 amino acids. Trimming removed 0 bases from V and 0 bases from J, with 18 bases in between. The V gene's germline CDR1 is LNHDA and CDR2 SQIVND (reference sequence). The CDR3 DNA sequence: TGTGCCAGTAGTATAGATCACCGGGACGGGATTTATAGCAATCAGCCCCAGCATTTT. Amino acid sequence: CASSIDHRDGIYSNQPQHF.